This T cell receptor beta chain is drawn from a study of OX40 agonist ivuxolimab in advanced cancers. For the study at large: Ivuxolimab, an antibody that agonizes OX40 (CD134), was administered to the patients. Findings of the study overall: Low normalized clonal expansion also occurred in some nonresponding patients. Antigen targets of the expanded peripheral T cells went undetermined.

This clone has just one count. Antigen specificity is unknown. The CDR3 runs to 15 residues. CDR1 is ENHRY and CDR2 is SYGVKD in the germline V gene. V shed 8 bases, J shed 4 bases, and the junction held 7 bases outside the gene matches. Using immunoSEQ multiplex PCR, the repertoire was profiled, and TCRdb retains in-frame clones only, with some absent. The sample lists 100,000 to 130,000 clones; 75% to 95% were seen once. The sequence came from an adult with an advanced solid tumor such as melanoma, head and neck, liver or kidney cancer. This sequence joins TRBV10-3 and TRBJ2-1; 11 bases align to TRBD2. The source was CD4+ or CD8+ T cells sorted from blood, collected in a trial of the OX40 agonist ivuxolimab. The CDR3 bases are TGTGCCATCGGCTTACTAGCGGGGGATTACAATGAGCAGTTCTTC. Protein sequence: CAIGLLAGDYNEQFF.